These 3 T cell receptor beta chains came from one sample sequenced in a study of T cells expressing NK-cell markers. TCRdb re-called the 5' RACE reads; one entry per CDR3 protein, DNA not given. The sample includes about 300,000 distinct CDR3 sequences. Sequencing used blood T cells: a sorted CD56 or NKG2C T cell subset, CD4+ or CD8+ T cells, or bulk PBMC T cells (not recorded which). The receptor source for this set is a woman aged 18 to 75 in good health.

The rearrangement links TRBV23-1 to TRBJ1-5; with no DNA, the TCRdb D assignment of TRBD1 cannot be verified. TRBV23-1 belongs to the ORF category, with a function that is uncertain. CDR3 length: 19 residues. The CDR3 region is CASSQSTQGDRDFTQPQHF.

The chain joins TRBV4-1 to TRBJ1-2. The CDR3 contains 16 residues. The germline gives CDR1 MGHRA, CDR2 YSYEKL. CDR3: CASSRTVGQALYGYTF.

The genes are TRBV7-8 and TRBJ1-2. This CDR3 contains 15 residues. Germline-derived CDR1 and CDR2 are SGHVS and FQNEAQ. The CDR3 protein is CASSPLLVGGGGYTF.